A selection of T cell receptor beta chains follows, all from one sample in a study of blood T cell repertoires in COVID-19. Generated by immunoSEQ multiplex PCR, the TCRdb table keeps only in-frame clones and is missing some. The sample yields some 670,000 clones, 80% to 90% seen once. Material for sequencing was peripheral blood. The receptors were sampled from a woman under 30 with acute or convalescent COVID-19. CDR3s include the opening cysteine and the closing phenylalanine or tryptophan. D genes are given only for firm matches. Only part of the rows carry a size: once, few, many, or a class if the clone is expanded.

>NA|TRBJ2-1|TRBV5-6|TRBD1
CASSLGQGITEQFF
TGTGCCAGCAGCTTGGGACAGGGTATAACTGAGCAGTTCTTC
>NA|TRBJ2-7|TRBV11-2|NA
CASSPLAYEQYF
TGTGCCAGCAGCCCCCTGGCTTACGAGCAGTACTTC
>few|TRBJ1-2|TRBV5-6|TRBD1
CASSPGTGGYTF
TGTGCCAGCAGCCCAGGGACAGGGGGGTACACCTTC
>once|TRBJ1-2|TRBV29-1|TRBD1
CSVTGDYGYTF
TGCAGCGTTACAGGGGACTATGGCTACACCTTC
>NA|TRBJ2-5|TRBV5-1|TRBD2
CASSSRTSGVETQYF
TGCGCCAGCAGCTCTAGGACTAGCGGGGTGGAGACCCAGTACTTC
>NA|TRBJ2-7|TRBV5-6|NA
CASSAPDWHYEQYF
TGTGCCAGCAGCGCCCCGGACTGGCACTACGAGCAGTACTTC
>NA|TRBJ1-2|TRBV29-1|TRBD1
CSVEDQDRVGGYTF
TGCAGCGTTGAAGATCAAGACAGGGTGGGTGGCTACACCTTC
>NA|TRBJ1-5|TRBV4-1|NA
CASSHTLRGKYQPQHF
TGCGCCAGCAGCCACACCCTCAGGGGCAAATATCAGCCCCAGCATTTT
>NA|TRBJ1-1|TRBV19|NA
CASLDGGISGQSNTEAFF
TGTGCCAGCCTCGACGGGGGGATATCGGGGCAGTCCAACACTGAAGCTTTCTTT
>NA|TRBJ2-2|TRBV7-9|NA
CASSQDTNTGELFF
TGTGCCAGCAGCCAGGACACGAACACCGGGGAGCTGTTTTTT
>NA|TRBJ1-3|TRBV6-5|TRBD1
CASSNRGPGNTIYF
TGTGCCAGCAGTAACAGGGGTCCTGGAAACACCATATATTTT
>NA|TRBJ1-6|TRBV5-4|TRBD1
CASSLVQGGNSPLHF
TGTGCCAGCAGCTTGGTACAGGGGGGCAATTCACCCCTCCACTTT
>NA|TRBJ2-7|TRBV6-4|NA
CASRLNRASYEQYF
TGTGCCAGCAGATTAAACAGGGCGAGCTACGAGCAGTACTTC
>few|TRBJ2-2|TRBV15|NA
CATSRARSNTGELFF
TGTGCCACCAGCAGAGCTAGGTCAAACACCGGGGAGCTGTTTTTT
>NA|TRBJ2-1|TRBV10-3|TRBD1
CAASDRVQFF
TGTGCCGCGTCAGACAGGGTGCAGTTCTTC
>NA|TRBJ2-3|TRBV5-1|TRBD1
CASSRIQGAGTDTQYF
TGCGCCAGCAGCCGTATCCAGGGGGCTGGCACAGATACGCAGTATTTT
>few|TRBJ1-2|TRBV6-5|NA
CASSFEQDRGYTF
TGTGCCAGCAGTTTCGAACAAGACAGGGGCTACACCTTC
>NA|TRBJ1-4|TRBV9|NA
CASSAAGGNEKLFF
TGTGCCAGCAGCGCCGCGGGAGGGAATGAAAAACTGTTTTTT
>NA|TRBJ1-2|TRBV4-1|TRBD1
CASSQASTGAGGYTF
TGCGCCAGCAGCCAAGCTTCGACAGGGGCAGGGGGCTACACCTTC
>NA|TRBJ2-5|TRBV4-3|NA
CASSSQWGRYLAETQYF
TGCGCCAGCAGTTCTCAATGGGGGCGGTATCTTGCGGAGACCCAGTACTTC
>NA|TRBJ2-7|TRBV12-3/TRBV12-4|NA
CASSLNRREQYF
TGTGCCAGCAGTTTAAACAGGCGCGAGCAGTACTTC
>few|TRBJ1-1|TRBV2|NA
CASSKGGQGEAFF
TGTGCCAGCAGTAAGGGGGGGCAGGGTGAAGCTTTCTTT
>few|TRBJ1-6|TRBV11-2|NA
CASSREVNSPLHF
TGTGCCAGCAGCCGGGAGGTGAATTCACCCCTCCACTTT
>NA|TRBJ2-2|TRBV29-1|NA
CSVVFRSFGELFF
TGCAGCGTTGTTTTCAGGTCGTTCGGGGAGCTGTTTTTT
>NA|TRBJ1-4|TRBV19|NA
CASSIVAGRLFF
TGTGCCAGTAGTATAGTTGCAGGGCGACTGTTTTTT
>NA|TRBJ1-6|TRBV3-1/TRBV3-2|NA
CASSRGGAQSSPLHF
TGTGCCAGCAGCCGCGGGGGGGCGCAGAGTTCACCCCTCCACTTT
>NA|TRBJ1-2|TRBV27|NA
CASSLLGPRDTYGYTF
TGTGCCAGCAGTTTATTAGGGCCCCGGGACACCTATGGCTACACCTTC
>NA|TRBJ2-7|TRBV2|TRBD2
CASRAPGGSPYEQYF
TGTGCCAGCAGAGCCCCGGGAGGGAGTCCTTACGAGCAGTACTTC
>NA|TRBJ2-2|TRBV2|NA
CASSVVGAGTGELFF
TGTGCCAGCAGTGTTGTAGGGGCAGGAACCGGGGAGCTGTTTTTT
>NA|TRBJ2-1|TRBV9|NA
CASSVTYNEQFF
TGTGCCAGCAGCGTAACTTACAATGAGCAGTTCTTC
>NA|TRBJ2-4|TRBV19|TRBD1
CASSRRDRGNIQYF
TGTGCCAGTAGTAGGAGGGACAGGGGAAACATTCAGTACTTC
>NA|TRBJ1-6|TRBV10-3|TRBD1
CAITPSPQGVSPLHF
TGTGCCATCACCCCTTCCCCTCAGGGGGTTTCACCCCTCCACTTT
>NA|TRBJ2-1|TRBV6-6|NA
CASRSTRIDEQFF
TGTGCCAGCAGATCCACTAGAATCGATGAGCAGTTCTTC
>NA|TRBJ2-3|TRBV5-1|TRBD2
CASSDGTSEPDTQYF
TGCGCCAGCAGCGACGGGACTAGCGAGCCAGATACGCAGTATTTT
>NA|TRBJ2-3|TRBV6-5|TRBD1
CASNPTGGEDTQYF
TGTGCCAGCAATCCGACAGGGGGCGAAGATACGCAGTATTTT
>NA|TRBJ1-5|TRBV6-5|NA
CATSQFSQPQHF
TGTGCCACCAGCCAGTTCAGTCAGCCCCAGCATTTT
>once|TRBJ1-1|TRBV12-3/TRBV12-4|NA
CASSYLVSEAFF
TGTGCCAGCAGCTACTTGGTATCTGAAGCTTTCTTT
>few|TRBJ2-1|TRBV10-1|TRBD1
CASSGQDNEQFF
TGCGCCAGCAGCGGACAGGACAATGAGCAGTTCTTC
>NA|TRBJ1-6|TRBV27|NA
CASSSGESSYNSPLHF
TGTGCCAGCTCCTCAGGGGAGAGCTCCTATAATTCACCCCTCCACTTT
>NA|TRBJ1-2|TRBV6-5|NA
CASSSGQYGYTF
TGTGCCAGCAGTTCCGGACAGTATGGCTACACCTTC
>NA|TRBJ1-5|TRBV27|TRBD1
CASSRKTGESGQPQHF
TGTGCCAGCAGCCGTAAGACAGGGGAAAGTGGTCAGCCCCAGCATTTT